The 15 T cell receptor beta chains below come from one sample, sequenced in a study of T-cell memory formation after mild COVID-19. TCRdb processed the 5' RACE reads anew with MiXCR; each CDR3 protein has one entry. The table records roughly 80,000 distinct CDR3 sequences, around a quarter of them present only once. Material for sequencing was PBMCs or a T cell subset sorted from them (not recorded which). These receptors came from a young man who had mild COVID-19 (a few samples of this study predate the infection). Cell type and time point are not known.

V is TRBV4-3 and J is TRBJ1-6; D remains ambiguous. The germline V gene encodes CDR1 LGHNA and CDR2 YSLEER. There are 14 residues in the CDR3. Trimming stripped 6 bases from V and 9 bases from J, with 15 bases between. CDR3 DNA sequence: TGCGCCAGCAGTTCGACCGAACTGATTTCACCCCTCCACTTT. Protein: CASSSTELISPLHF.

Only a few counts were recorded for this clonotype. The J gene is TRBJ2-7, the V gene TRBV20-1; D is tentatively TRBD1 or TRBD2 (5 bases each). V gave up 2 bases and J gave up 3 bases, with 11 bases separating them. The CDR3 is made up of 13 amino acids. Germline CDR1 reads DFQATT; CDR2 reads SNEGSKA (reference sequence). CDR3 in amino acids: CSARFEGFYEQYF. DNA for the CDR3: TGCAGTGCTAGATTTGAGGGGTTCTACGAGCAGTACTTC.

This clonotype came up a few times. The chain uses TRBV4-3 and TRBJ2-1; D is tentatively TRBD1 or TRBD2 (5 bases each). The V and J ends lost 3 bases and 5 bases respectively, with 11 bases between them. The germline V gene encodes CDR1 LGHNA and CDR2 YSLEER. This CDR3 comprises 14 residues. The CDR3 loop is CASSHRDADNEQFF. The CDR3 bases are TGCGCCAGCAGCCACCGGGACGCTGACAATGAGCAGTTCTTC.

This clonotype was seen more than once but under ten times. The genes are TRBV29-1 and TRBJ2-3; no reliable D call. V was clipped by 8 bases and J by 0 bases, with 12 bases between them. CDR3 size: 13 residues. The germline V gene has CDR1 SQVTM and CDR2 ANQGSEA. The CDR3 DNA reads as TGCAGCACCGACGGCTTTAGCACAGATACGCAGTATTTT. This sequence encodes CSTDGFSTDTQYF.

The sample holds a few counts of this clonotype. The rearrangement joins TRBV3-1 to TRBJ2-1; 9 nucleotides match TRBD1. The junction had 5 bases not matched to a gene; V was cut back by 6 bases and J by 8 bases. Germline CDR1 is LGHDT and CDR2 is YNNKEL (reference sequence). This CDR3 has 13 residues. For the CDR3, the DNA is TGTGCCAGCAGGGGGACAGGGAGCGATGAGCAGTTCTTC. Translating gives CASRGTGSDEQFF.

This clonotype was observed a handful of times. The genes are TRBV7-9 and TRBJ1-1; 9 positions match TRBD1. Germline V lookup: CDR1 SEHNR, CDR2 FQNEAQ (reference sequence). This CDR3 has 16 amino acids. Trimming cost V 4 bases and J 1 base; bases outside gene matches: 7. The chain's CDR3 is CASSSVTGGTNTEAFF. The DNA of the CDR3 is TGTGCCAGCAGCTCCGTGACAGGGGGTACGAACACTGAAGCTTTCTTT. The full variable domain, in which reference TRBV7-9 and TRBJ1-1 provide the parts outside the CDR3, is DTGVSQNPRHKITKRGQNVTFRCDPISEHNRLYWYRQTLGQGPEFLTYFQNEAQLEKSRLLSDRFSAERPKGSFSTLEIQRTEQGDSAMYLCASSSVTGGTNTEAFFGQGTRLTVV.

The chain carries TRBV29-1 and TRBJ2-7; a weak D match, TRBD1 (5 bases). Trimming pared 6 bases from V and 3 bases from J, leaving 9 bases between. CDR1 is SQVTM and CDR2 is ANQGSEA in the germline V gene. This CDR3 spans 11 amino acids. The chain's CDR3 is CSVRTNYEQYV. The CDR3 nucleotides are TGCAGCGTCAGGACAAACTACGAGCAGTACGTC.

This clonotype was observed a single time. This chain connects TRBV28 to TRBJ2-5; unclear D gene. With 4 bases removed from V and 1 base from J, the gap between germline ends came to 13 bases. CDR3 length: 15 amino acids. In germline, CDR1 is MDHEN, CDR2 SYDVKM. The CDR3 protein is CASSSPGRTQETQYF. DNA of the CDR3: TGTGCCAGCAGTTCCCCCGGGCGGACCCAAGAGACCCAGTACTTC.

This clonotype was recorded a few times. The CDR3 is CASSSLTDSGNTIYF. The CDR3 DNA sequence: TGTGCCAGCAGCTCCCTGACAGATTCAGGAAACACCATATATTTT. J is TRBJ1-3 and V is TRBV7-6; weak D call: TRBD1 (5 bases). The CDR3 has 15 residues. CDR1 is SGHVS and CDR2 is FNYEAQ in the germline V gene. Trimming pared 4 bases from V and 4 bases from J, leaving 14 bases between.

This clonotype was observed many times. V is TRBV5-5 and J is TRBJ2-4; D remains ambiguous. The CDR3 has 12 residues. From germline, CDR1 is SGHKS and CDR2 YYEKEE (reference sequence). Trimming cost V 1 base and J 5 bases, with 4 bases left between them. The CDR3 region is CASSLPQNIQYF. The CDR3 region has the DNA TGTGCCAGCAGCTTGCCGCAAAACATTCAGTACTTC.

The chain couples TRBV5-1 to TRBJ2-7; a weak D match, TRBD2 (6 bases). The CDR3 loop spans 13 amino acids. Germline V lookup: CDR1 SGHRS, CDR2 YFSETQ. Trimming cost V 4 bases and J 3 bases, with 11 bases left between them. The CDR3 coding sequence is TGCGCCAGCAGCGCGGGACTTATCTACGAGCAGTACTTC. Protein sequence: CASSAGLIYEQYF.

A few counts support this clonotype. DNA of the CDR3: TGTGCCAGCAGTTACCCAGGGGTATACGAGCAGTACGTC. It is translated as CASSYPGVYEQYV. This chain uses TRBV6-2 or TRBV6-3 with TRBJ2-7; D might be TRBD1 (6 bases). The germline V gene has CDR1 MNHEY and CDR2 SVGEGT. This CDR3 contains 13 residues. The V end lost 2 bases, the J end lost 4 bases, and 9 bases lay between the germline ends.

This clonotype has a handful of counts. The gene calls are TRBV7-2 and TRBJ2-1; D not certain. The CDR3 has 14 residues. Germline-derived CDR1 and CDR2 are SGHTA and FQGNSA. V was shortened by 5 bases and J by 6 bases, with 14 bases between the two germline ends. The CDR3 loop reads CASSLSGLGNEQFF. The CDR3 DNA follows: TGTGCCAGCAGCCTGTCAGGCTTAGGCAATGAGCAGTTCTTC.

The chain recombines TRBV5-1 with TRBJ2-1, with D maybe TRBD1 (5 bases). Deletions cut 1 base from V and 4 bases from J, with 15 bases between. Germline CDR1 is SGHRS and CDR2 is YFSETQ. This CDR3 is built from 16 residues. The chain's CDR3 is CASSLRADRGYNEQFF. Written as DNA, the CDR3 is TGCGCCAGCAGCTTGCGGGCCGATAGGGGTTACAATGAGCAGTTCTTC.

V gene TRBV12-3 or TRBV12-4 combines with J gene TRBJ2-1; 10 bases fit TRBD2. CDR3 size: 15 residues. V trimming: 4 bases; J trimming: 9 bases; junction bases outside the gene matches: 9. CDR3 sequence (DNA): TGTGCCAGCAGTTGGGCTAGCGGGAGTTTGGGTGAGCAGTTCTTC. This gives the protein CASSWASGSLGEQFF.